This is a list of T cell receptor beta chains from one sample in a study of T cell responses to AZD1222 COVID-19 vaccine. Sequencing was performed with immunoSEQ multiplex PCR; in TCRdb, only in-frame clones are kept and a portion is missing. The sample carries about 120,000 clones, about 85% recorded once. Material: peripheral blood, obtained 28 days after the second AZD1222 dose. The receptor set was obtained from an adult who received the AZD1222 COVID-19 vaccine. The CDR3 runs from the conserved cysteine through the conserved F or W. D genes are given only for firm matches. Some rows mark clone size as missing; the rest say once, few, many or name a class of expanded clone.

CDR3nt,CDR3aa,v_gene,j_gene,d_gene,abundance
TGTGCCAGTAACATGCGGGGGGCGGACACTGAAGCTTTCTTT,CASNMRGADTEAFF,TRBV19,TRBJ1-1,-,-
TGTGCCATCAGCCAAGAGACAGTCAATCAGCCCCAGCATTTT,CAISQETVNQPQHF,TRBV10-3,TRBJ1-5,-,-
TGCGCCAGCAGCAGAGGTGGGCAAGGGGAACCCCTCCACTTT,CASSRGGQGEPLHF,TRBV4-1,TRBJ1-6,-,-
TGTGCCAGCAGCATATTCGACAGGCGCTCCTACAATGAGCAGTTCTTC,CASSIFDRRSYNEQFF,TRBV27,TRBJ2-1,-,few
TGTGCCAGCAGTTATAGCGGGGGGGCAGCCGAGCAGTTCTTC,CASSYSGGAAEQFF,TRBV7-3,TRBJ2-1,TRBD2,-
TGTGCCAGCAGCCACACCAACAACTATGGCTACACCTTC,CASSHTNNYGYTF,TRBV7-6,TRBJ1-2,-,-
TGCGCCAGCAGCCAAGAGGGCAGTATCTCTGGGGCCAACGTCCTGACTTTC,CASSQEGSISGANVLTF,TRBV4-1,TRBJ2-6,-,-
TGTGCCAGCAGTGAACACTGGGGAGGCACTGAAGCTTTCTTT,CASSEHWGGTEAFF,TRBV6-4,TRBJ1-1,-,few
TGTGCCAGCAGCTCCGCGGCCAGGGTCGCTCAGCCCCAGCATTTT,CASSSAARVAQPQHF,TRBV5-5,TRBJ1-5,-,-
TGTGCCAGTACCCGGCGGGGTTATAGCAATCAGCCCCAGCATTTT,CASTRRGYSNQPQHF,TRBV19,TRBJ1-5,-,-
TGCGCCAGCAGCTTGGGGGGCGGTCCAAAGAGGGAGACCCAGTACTTC,CASSLGGGPKRETQYF,TRBV5-1,TRBJ2-5,-,-
TGCGCCAGCAGCCAAGACAGGGTTGGGAACACTGAAGCTTTCTTT,CASSQDRVGNTEAFF,TRBV4-1,TRBJ1-1,-,-
TGCAGCGTCAAACGGGGGGAAGGCTATGGCTACACCTTC,CSVKRGEGYGYTF,TRBV29-1,TRBJ1-2,-,-
TGTGCCAGCAGTTACCAGGCGGCATCACCCCTCCACTTT,CASSYQAASPLHF,TRBV6-5,TRBJ1-6,-,few
TGTGCCAGCAGCTTAGCCGGTACAGGAGGCTATGGCTACACCTTC,CASSLAGTGGYGYTF,TRBV7-8,TRBJ1-2,-,once
TGCGCCAGCAGCCAAGATCCCCAGGACTATGGCTACACCTTC,CASSQDPQDYGYTF,TRBV4-3,TRBJ1-2,-,-
TGCAGCGGTGAGACAGGGGGCGGCACCGGGGAGCTGTTTTTT,CSGETGGGTGELFF,TRBV29-1,TRBJ2-2,TRBD1,-
TGTGCCCGCCCCGGCCTAGGAGGGAATCAGCCCCAGCATTTT,CARPGLGGNQPQHF,TRBV6-5,TRBJ1-5,-,-
TGTGCCAGCAGCCATCGGAGTAACTATGGCTACACCTTC,CASSHRSNYGYTF,TRBV3-1/TRBV3-2,TRBJ1-2,-,-
TGCGCCAGCAGCTTGGGGACAGGGGGCCTCCAAGAGACCCAGTACTTC,CASSLGTGGLQETQYF,TRBV5-1,TRBJ2-5,TRBD1,-
TGTGCCAGCAGCAATGGGGGAGGCTACACCTTC,CASSNGGGYTF,TRBV9,TRBJ1-2,-,-
TGTGCCAGTAGTATAGACAGAAGAGGCTTTAACTATGGCTACACCTTC,CASSIDRRGFNYGYTF,TRBV19,TRBJ1-2,-,-
TGTGCCAGCAGCTCTCAGACTAGCGGGGGGTACAATGAGCAGTTCTTC,CASSSQTSGGYNEQFF,TRBV7-3,TRBJ2-1,TRBD2,-
TGTGCCAGCAGTTACGCCGGTAACACCTACAATGAGCAGTTCTTC,CASSYAGNTYNEQFF,TRBV6-2/TRBV6-3,TRBJ2-1,-,-
TGCAGCGTTGGAGACACCGCGAACACTGAAGCTTTCTTT,CSVGDTANTEAFF,TRBV29-1,TRBJ1-1,-,-
TGTGCCAGCAGCTTGACAGGGAATGGGTATGGCTACACCTTC,CASSLTGNGYGYTF,TRBV5-8,TRBJ1-2,-,-
TGTGCCAGCTCACCATCGCCTGATACGCAGTATTTT,CASSPSPDTQYF,TRBV18,TRBJ2-3,-,-
TGTGCCAGCAGCTTAGCCCCCCACAGGGTCGGTAATGAAAAACTGTTTTTT,CASSLAPHRVGNEKLFF,TRBV7-9,TRBJ1-4,-,-
TGCGCCAGCAGCCAAATAGCGGGGGGGCCTCGGACCCGAGATACGCAGTATTTT,CASSQIAGGPRTRDTQYF,TRBV4-1,TRBJ2-3,TRBD2,-
TGTGCCAGCAGTCAAACCGGGACAGGGAACACTGAAGCTTTCTTT,CASSQTGTGNTEAFF,TRBV6-5,TRBJ1-1,TRBD1,-
TGTGCCAGCAGTGTCGGTGGGATCTCTGGAAACACCATATATTTT,CASSVGGISGNTIYF,TRBV28,TRBJ1-3,-,-
TGTGCCAGCAGCCGACGCAGGAGGGAGGGCCTAAATGAAAAACTGTTTTTT,CASSRRRREGLNEKLFF,TRBV6-6,TRBJ1-4,-,-
TGTGCCAGCAGCTTGGGACAGCGAAATCAGCCCCAGCATTTT,CASSLGQRNQPQHF,TRBV7-2,TRBJ1-5,TRBD1,-
TGTGCCAGCAGCTTGGGCGGGGGGCACAATGAGCAGTTCTTC,CASSLGGGHNEQFF,TRBV5-6,TRBJ2-1,TRBD2,-
TGTGCCAGCAGCCTGAGGAGAGCGGGCAATCAGCCCCAGCATTTT,CASSLRRAGNQPQHF,TRBV28,TRBJ1-5,-,-
TGTGCCAGCAGTCCTCAGCCAAATGAAAAACTGTTTTTT,CASSPQPNEKLFF,TRBV7-8,TRBJ1-4,-,-
TGTGCCAGCAGCTTAGATCTTAACAGAGTCTACGAGCAGTACTTC,CASSLDLNRVYEQYF,TRBV11-2,TRBJ2-7,-,-
TGTGCCAGCAGCTTAGAGATGGCAGGACAGCATTTT,CASSLEMAGQHF,TRBV7-9,TRBJ1-5,-,-
TGTGCCAGCTCTAGCGGGGTTCCAGATACGCAGTATTTT,CASSSGVPDTQYF,TRBV3-1/TRBV3-2,TRBJ2-3,TRBD2,-
TGTGCCAGCAGCCTCCCACAGGGGAACACCTACAATGAGCAGTTCTTC,CASSLPQGNTYNEQFF,TRBV9,TRBJ2-1,TRBD1,-
TGTGCCAGCAGCCGGGACAGGGGGCTCTACGAGCAGTACTTC,CASSRDRGLYEQYF,TRBV6-5,TRBJ2-7,TRBD1,-
TGTGCTAGTGCCCTCTCTCTAGGGAGCACAGATACGCAGTATTTT,CASALSLGSTDTQYF,TRBV12-5,TRBJ2-3,-,-
TGTGCCACCCACAGGGTACGAGATGGCTACACCTTC,CATHRVRDGYTF,TRBV19,TRBJ1-2,-,-
TGTGCCAGCTCACCAAGTGGACAGGGGGGAAACACCATATATTTT,CASSPSGQGGNTIYF,TRBV18,TRBJ1-3,TRBD1,-
TGCGCCAGCAGCCCCCTGGGTCTGCAGGGGAACACTGAAGCTTTCTTT,CASSPLGLQGNTEAFF,TRBV4-3,TRBJ1-1,-,-
TGTGCCATCAGTGATCAAGGTGGCTACGAGCAGTACTTC,CAISDQGGYEQYF,TRBV10-3,TRBJ2-7,-,few
TGTGCCTGGAGTGTAAAAGAGCACCATCAAGAGACCCAGTACTTC,CAWSVKEHHQETQYF,TRBV30,TRBJ2-5,-,-
TGTGCCAGCAGCTTAAGGGCCCCGAACACCGGGGAGCTGTTTTTT,CASSLRAPNTGELFF,TRBV7-2,TRBJ2-2,-,-
TGTGCCAGCAGCCCAGAACCGGGACAACGCCAAGAGACCCAGTACTTC,CASSPEPGQRQETQYF,TRBV28,TRBJ2-5,-,-
TGTGCCATCAGTGGGGGGCCGACCACGGGCTACACCTTC,CAISGGPTTGYTF,TRBV10-3,TRBJ1-2,-,-
TGTGCCAGCAGCCAAGAACTTAATGAAAAACTGTTTTTT,CASSQELNEKLFF,TRBV3-1/TRBV3-2,TRBJ1-4,-,-
TGTGCCAGCAGCCCAAGCGGGGGGGGCTCCGGGGAGCAGTTCTTC,CASSPSGGGSGEQFF,TRBV7-2,TRBJ2-1,TRBD2,-